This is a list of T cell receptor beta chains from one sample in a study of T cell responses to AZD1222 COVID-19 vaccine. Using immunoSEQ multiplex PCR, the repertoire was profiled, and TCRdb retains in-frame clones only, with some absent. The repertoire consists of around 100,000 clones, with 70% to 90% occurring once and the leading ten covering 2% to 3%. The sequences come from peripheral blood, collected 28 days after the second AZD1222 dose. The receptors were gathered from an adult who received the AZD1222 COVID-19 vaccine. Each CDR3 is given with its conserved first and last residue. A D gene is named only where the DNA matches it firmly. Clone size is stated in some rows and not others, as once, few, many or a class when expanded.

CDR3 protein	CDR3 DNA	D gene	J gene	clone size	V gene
CASSPRDGGSYNEQFF	TGTGCCAGCAGTCCGAGGGACGGAGGCTCCTACAATGAGCAGTTCTTC	-	TRBJ2-1	-	TRBV28
CAWRPGWGTGELFF	TGTGCCTGGAGACCGGGTTGGGGGACCGGGGAGCTGTTTTTT	-	TRBJ2-2	-	TRBV30
CASSVQGNTEAFF	TGTGCCAGCAGCGTACAGGGGAACACTGAAGCTTTCTTT	-	TRBJ1-1	-	TRBV9
CASSSLAGVSETQYF	TGTGCCAGCAGTTCCTTAGCGGGAGTCTCGGAGACCCAGTACTTC	TRBD2	TRBJ2-5	-	TRBV27
CASTLRGETSYEQYF	TGTGCCAGCACCTTAAGGGGGGAGACCTCCTACGAGCAGTACTTC	-	TRBJ2-7	-	TRBV27
CASSESSGPTSDTQYF	TGCGCCAGCAGTGAGTCTAGCGGGCCTACCTCAGATACGCAGTATTTT	TRBD2	TRBJ2-3	-	TRBV10-1
CASTDRGQETQYF	TGTGCCAGCACGGACCGAGGCCAAGAGACCCAGTACTTC	-	TRBJ2-5	-	TRBV2
CASSVTRGGVEKAFF	TGTGCCAGCAGCGTGACCAGGGGGGGTGTTGAGAAAGCTTTCTTT	TRBD1	TRBJ1-1	few	TRBV13
CASSRTGGHYNEQFF	TGTGCCAGCAGTAGGACGGGAGGGCATTACAATGAGCAGTTCTTC	TRBD2	TRBJ2-1	-	TRBV6-5
CASRTTSGEQFF	TGTGCCAGCAGGACCACTAGCGGGGAGCAGTTCTTC	TRBD2	TRBJ2-1	-	TRBV6-5
CASSQGQGRYYGYTF	TGCGCCAGCAGCCAAGGACAGGGCAGGTACTATGGCTACACCTTC	TRBD1	TRBJ1-2	-	TRBV4-1
CASSYWTSQETQYF	TGTGCCAGCAGCTACTGGACATCTCAAGAGACCCAGTACTTC	-	TRBJ2-5	once	TRBV7-9
CASAGTRVGEQYF	TGTGCCAGTGCCGGGACTAGAGTCGGCGAGCAGTACTTC	TRBD2	TRBJ2-7	-	TRBV12-3/TRBV12-4
CASSPLGGANTEAFF	TGTGCCAGCTCTCCCTTGGGGGGGGCGAACACTGAAGCTTTCTTT	-	TRBJ1-1	-	TRBV18
CASSPSGTRTSDTQYF	TGTGCCAGCAGCCCCTCCGGGACTAGAACCTCAGATACGCAGTATTTT	TRBD2	TRBJ2-3	-	TRBV27
CASSSPGVDTGELFF	TGTGCCAGCAGCAGTCCCGGGGTAGACACCGGGGAGCTGTTTTTT	-	TRBJ2-2	-	TRBV5-4
CASSWNRMNTGELFF	TGTGCCAGCAGCTGGAACAGGATGAACACCGGGGAGCTGTTTTTT	-	TRBJ2-2	-	TRBV5-6
CASSPGLAGQNEQFF	TGTGCCAGCAGCCCGGGACTAGCGGGGCAAAATGAGCAGTTCTTC	TRBD2	TRBJ2-1	-	TRBV7-7
CASTSHSQPGTGKDGQPQHF	TGTGCCAGCACCTCTCATTCCCAACCCGGGACAGGGAAGGATGGTCAGCCCCAGCATTTT	TRBD1	TRBJ1-5	-	TRBV2
CASSSSLRHSNYGYTF	TGTGCCAGCAGCTCAAGTCTACGTCACAGTAACTATGGCTACACCTTC	-	TRBJ1-2	-	TRBV5-5
CASSFGGADGYTF	TGTGCCAGCAGTTTTGGGGGAGCGGATGGCTACACCTTC	-	TRBJ1-2	-	TRBV28
CASSPPKDSGINYEQYF	TGTGCCAGCAGCCCCCCTAAAGATAGCGGGATCAACTACGAGCAGTACTTC	TRBD2	TRBJ2-7	-	TRBV11-3
CASKPGTGGLQFF	TGTGCCAGTAAGCCCGGGACAGGGGGGCTTCAGTTCTTC	TRBD1	TRBJ2-1	-	TRBV19
CSVEVETPNEQFF	TGCAGCGTTGAAGTAGAGACACCAAATGAGCAGTTCTTC	-	TRBJ2-1	-	TRBV29-1
CASSSGQGLGEKLFF	TGTGCCAGCAGCTCCGGACAGGGATTGGGTGAAAAACTGTTTTTT	TRBD1	TRBJ1-4	-	TRBV7-2
CASSDGLAGLASTDTQYF	TGTGCCAGCAGTGACGGACTAGCGGGATTGGCTAGCACAGATACGCAGTATTTT	TRBD2	TRBJ2-3	-	TRBV6-4
CASSSSGHNYEQYF	TGTGCCAGCAGCTCGAGTGGACATAACTACGAGCAGTACTTC	-	TRBJ2-7	few	TRBV5-4
CASSHGRGSSPLHF	TGTGCCAGCAGCCACGGACGGGGGAGTTCACCCCTCCACTTT	-	TRBJ1-6	once	TRBV14
CASSLHGQGRNQPQHF	TGTGCCAGCAGCCTTCACGGACAGGGACGCAATCAGCCCCAGCATTTT	TRBD1	TRBJ1-5	-	TRBV4-2
CASSFGPEQFF	TGTGCCAGCAGCTTCGGGCCTGAGCAGTTCTTC	-	TRBJ2-1	-	TRBV5-5
CASSLLETQYF	TGCGCCAGCAGCTTGTTAGAGACCCAGTACTTC	-	TRBJ2-5	-	TRBV5-1
CASSLDQRLYYGYTF	TGTGCCAGCAGCTTAGACCAGCGACTATACTATGGCTACACCTTC	-	TRBJ1-2	-	TRBV7-9
CASSPRGRLNIQYF	TGTGCCAGTAGTCCCCGGGGCCGTTTGAACATTCAGTACTTC	-	TRBJ2-4	-	TRBV19
CASRMGRQNTEAFF	TGCGCCAGCAGGATGGGCAGGCAGAACACTGAAGCTTTCTTT	-	TRBJ1-1	-	TRBV5-1
CASSLYRVGAFF	TGTGCCAGCAGTCTCTACAGGGTAGGAGCTTTCTTT	-	TRBJ1-1	-	TRBV28
CASRPDRGGTEAFF	TGCGCCAGCAGACCGGACAGGGGAGGCACTGAAGCTTTCTTT	TRBD1	TRBJ1-1	-	TRBV5-1
CAWSTTTGSGSGYTF	TGTGCCTGGAGCACCACAACAGGCTCAGGCTCTGGCTACACCTTC	-	TRBJ1-2	once	TRBV30
CASSPYRERRFWAGELFF	TGCGCCAGCAGCCCGTACAGGGAGCGAAGGTTTTGGGCCGGGGAGCTGTTTTTT	-	TRBJ2-2	-	TRBV5-1
CASSQGQGAYEQYF	TGTGCCAGCAGCCAAGGACAGGGGGCATACGAGCAGTACTTC	TRBD1	TRBJ2-7	-	TRBV28
CASSLPTGLNEKLFF	TGTGCCAGCAGTTTACCTACAGGGCTTAATGAAAAACTGTTTTTT	-	TRBJ1-4	-	TRBV28
CASSQASGRYEQYF	TGCGCCAGCAGCCAAGCTAGCGGGAGATACGAGCAGTACTTC	TRBD2	TRBJ2-7	-	TRBV4-1
CASIRTGGWEQYF	TGTGCCAGCATCCGGACAGGGGGCTGGGAGCAGTACTTC	TRBD1	TRBJ2-7	-	TRBV6-5
CASNNKTGGWVAFF	TGTGCCAGCAACAATAAAACAGGGGGCTGGGTAGCTTTCTTT	TRBD1	TRBJ1-1	-	TRBV28
CASSYSGTGRSGYTF	TGTGCCAGCAGTTACTCCGGGACAGGGAGGTCTGGCTACACCTTC	TRBD1	TRBJ1-2	-	TRBV6-5
CSASEPGNTEAFF	TGCAGTGCTAGTGAACCGGGAAACACTGAAGCTTTCTTT	-	TRBJ1-1	-	TRBV20-1
CASSPHMDSSYEQYF	TGTGCCAGCAGCCCACACATGGACAGCTCCTACGAGCAGTACTTC	-	TRBJ2-7	-	TRBV3-1/TRBV3-2
CASSQETARVSFSGYTF	TGTGCCAGCAGCCAAGAGACAGCCAGAGTGTCTTTCTCGGGCTACACCTTC	-	TRBJ1-2	-	TRBV14
CATSERGTGRLNKQFF	TGTGCCACCAGTGAACGGGGGACAGGGAGACTCAATAAGCAGTTCTTC	TRBD1	TRBJ2-1	-	TRBV24-1
CASSLRAGGFSDTQYF	TGTGCCAGCAGCTTACGAGCGGGAGGTTTTTCAGATACGCAGTATTTT	TRBD2	TRBJ2-3	-	TRBV5-6
CASSLGLAGDYEQYF	TGTGCCAGCAGCTTAGGTCTAGCGGGAGACTACGAGCAGTACTTC	TRBD2	TRBJ2-7	-	TRBV7-9
CATSDLPGTGPSSYNSPLHF	TGTGCCACCAGTGATCTCCCGGGGACAGGGCCGAGCTCCTATAATTCACCCCTCCACTTT	TRBD1	TRBJ1-6	-	TRBV24-1
CASTPGQGGTEAFF	TGTGCCAGTACTCCTGGTCAGGGGGGAACTGAAGCTTTCTTT	TRBD1	TRBJ1-1	-	TRBV19
CASSPLRVGNSPLHF	TGTGCCAGCAGTCCCCTCAGGGTGGGCAATTCACCCCTCCACTTT	-	TRBJ1-6	once	TRBV28